Here is one T cell receptor beta chain with its context. Sequenced by immunoSEQ multiplex PCR; TCRdb stores in-frame clones only, minus some. This table has just over 300,000 clones, roughly 87% appearing once. This sample was included in a study of blood T cell repertoires in COVID-19. V shed 6 bases and J 3 bases; nucleotides not matched to a gene: 11. Germline V gene data show CDR1 as MDHEN and CDR2 as SYDVKM. The CDR3 covers 16 residues. V and J are TRBV28 and TRBJ1-5; 7 bases are a match to TRBD1. This sequence originates from a woman aged 18-35 years who had recovered from COVID-19. The sequencing input was PBMCs or T cells enriched from blood (not recorded which). The chain's CDR3 is CASSLPWGQNNQPQHF. CDR3 coding DNA: TGTGCCAGCAGCCTGCCATGGGGACAGAACAATCAGCCCCAGCATTTT.